This TCR beta chain was observed in a study of blood T cell repertoires in COVID-19. The overall study: Samples of COVID-19 (acute and convalescent) were obtained from the United States, Italy and Spain.

Sequenced by immunoSEQ multiplex PCR; TCRdb stores in-frame clones only, minus some. There are about 55,000 clones in the sample; about nine tenths occur only once, and 14% lies in the top ten. The receptor was isolated from a human donor with active COVID-19. The donor label of this sample is uncertain. The specimen sequenced was peripheral blood.

CDR3: CASSFGPSEAFF. The CDR3 bases are TGTGCCAGCAGCTTCGGTCCGTCTGAAGCTTTCTTT. The gene calls are TRBV7-2 and TRBJ1-1; D is unresolved. The CDR3 spans 12 residues. The V and J ends lost 3 bases and 6 bases respectively, with 8 bases between them. Germline V gene sequence: CDR1 SGHTA, CDR2 FQGNSA.